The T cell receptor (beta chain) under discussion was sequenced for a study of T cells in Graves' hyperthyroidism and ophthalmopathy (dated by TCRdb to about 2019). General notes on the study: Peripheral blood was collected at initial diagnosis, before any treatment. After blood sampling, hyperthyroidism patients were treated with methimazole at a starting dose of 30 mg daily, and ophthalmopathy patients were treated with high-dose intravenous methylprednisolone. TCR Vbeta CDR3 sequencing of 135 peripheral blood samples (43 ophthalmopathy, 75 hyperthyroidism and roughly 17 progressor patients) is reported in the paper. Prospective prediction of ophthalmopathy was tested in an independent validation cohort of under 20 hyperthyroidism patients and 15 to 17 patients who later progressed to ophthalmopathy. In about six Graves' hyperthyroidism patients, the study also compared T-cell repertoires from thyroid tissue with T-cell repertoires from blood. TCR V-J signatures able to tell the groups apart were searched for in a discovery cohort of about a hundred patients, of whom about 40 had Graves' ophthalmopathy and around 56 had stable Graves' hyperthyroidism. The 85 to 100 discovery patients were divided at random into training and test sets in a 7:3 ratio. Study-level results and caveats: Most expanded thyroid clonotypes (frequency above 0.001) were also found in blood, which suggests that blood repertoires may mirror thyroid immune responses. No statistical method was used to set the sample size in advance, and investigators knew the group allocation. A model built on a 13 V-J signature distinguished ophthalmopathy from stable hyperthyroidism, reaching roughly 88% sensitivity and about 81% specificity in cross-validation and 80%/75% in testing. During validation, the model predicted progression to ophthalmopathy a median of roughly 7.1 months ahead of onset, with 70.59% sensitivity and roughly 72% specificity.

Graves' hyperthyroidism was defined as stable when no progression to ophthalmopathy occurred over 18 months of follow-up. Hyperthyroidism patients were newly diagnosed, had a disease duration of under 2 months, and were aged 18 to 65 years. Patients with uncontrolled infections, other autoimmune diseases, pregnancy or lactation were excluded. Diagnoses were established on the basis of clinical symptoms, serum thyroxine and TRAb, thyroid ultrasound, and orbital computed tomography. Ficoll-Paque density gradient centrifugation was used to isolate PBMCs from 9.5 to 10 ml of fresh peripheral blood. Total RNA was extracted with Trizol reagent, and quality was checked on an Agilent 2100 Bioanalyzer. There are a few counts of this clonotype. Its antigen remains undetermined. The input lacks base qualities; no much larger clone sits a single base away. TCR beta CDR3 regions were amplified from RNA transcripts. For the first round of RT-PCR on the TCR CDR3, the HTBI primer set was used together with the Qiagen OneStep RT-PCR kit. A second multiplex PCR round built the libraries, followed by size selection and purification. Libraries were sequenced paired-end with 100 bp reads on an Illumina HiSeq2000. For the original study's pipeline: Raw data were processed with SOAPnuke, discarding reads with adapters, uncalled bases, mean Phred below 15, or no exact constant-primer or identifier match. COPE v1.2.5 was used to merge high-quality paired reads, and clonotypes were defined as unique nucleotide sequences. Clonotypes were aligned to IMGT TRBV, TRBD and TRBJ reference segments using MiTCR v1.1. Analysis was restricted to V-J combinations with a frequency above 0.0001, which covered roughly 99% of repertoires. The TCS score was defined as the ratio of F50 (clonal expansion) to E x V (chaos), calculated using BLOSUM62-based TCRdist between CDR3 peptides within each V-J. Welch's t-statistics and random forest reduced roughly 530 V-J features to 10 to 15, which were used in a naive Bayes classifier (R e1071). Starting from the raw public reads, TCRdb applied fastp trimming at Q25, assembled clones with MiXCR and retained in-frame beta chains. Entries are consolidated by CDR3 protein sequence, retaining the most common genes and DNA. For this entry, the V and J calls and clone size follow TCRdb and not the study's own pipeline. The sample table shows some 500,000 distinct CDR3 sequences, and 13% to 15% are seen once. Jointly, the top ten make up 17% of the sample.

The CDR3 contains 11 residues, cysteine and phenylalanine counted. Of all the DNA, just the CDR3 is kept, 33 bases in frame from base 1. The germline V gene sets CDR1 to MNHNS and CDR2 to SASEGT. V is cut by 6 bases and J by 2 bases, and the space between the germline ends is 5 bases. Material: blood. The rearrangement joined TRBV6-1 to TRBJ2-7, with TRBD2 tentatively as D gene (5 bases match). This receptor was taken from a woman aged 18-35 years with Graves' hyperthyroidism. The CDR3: CASRLAYEQYF. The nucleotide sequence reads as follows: TGTGCCAGCAGACTAGCCTACGAGCAGTACTTC.